This passage covers 20 T cell receptor beta chains from one sample sequenced in a study of technical replicates of blood from several donors. Clones were sequenced by immunoSEQ multiplex PCR, and TCRdb holds only the in-frame ones, with some missing. The sample lists approximately 73,000 clones, about 90% occurring once. Sequences were obtained from T cells isolated from PBMCs. The source of these receptors is a human donor in good health.

This chain links TRBV2 with TRBJ2-3, with 8 bases matching TRBD1. Germline V gene lookup returns CDR1 SNHLY and CDR2 FYNNEI. The trim removed 6 bases at V and 6 bases at J, leaving 11 bases unmatched. The CDR3 sequence is 15 residues long. This CDR3 reads CASRGSGQGGDTQYF. The DNA of the CDR3 is TGTGCCAGCAGGGGGTCCGGACAGGGTGGGGATACGCAGTATTTT.

The chain recombines TRBV27 with TRBJ2-5; the match to TRBD2 covers 9 bases. CDR1 is MNHEY, CDR2 SMNVEV, per germline (reference sequence). This CDR3 is built from 16 residues. With V trimmed by 3 bases and J by 5 bases, 10 bases remained unmatched. The chain's CDR3 is CASSLASGIVLETQYF. CDR3 in DNA: TGTGCCAGCAGTTTGGCTAGCGGGATAGTTTTGGAGACCCAGTACTTC.

CDR3 bases: TGCGCCAGCAGCACCCGACTAGCAAGGGACGAGCAGTACTTC. Protein product: CASSTRLARDEQYF. V and J are TRBV4-1 and TRBJ2-7; 7 nucleotides line up with TRBD2. CDR1 and CDR2 (germline): MGHRA, YSYEKL. The CDR3 consists of 14 residues. J gave up 5 bases and V 5 bases, and 9 bases lay outside the gene matches.

The rearrangement joins TRBV5-4 to TRBJ1-1, with 7 bases identical to TRBD1. The CDR3 is 14 residues long. Trimming removed 1 base from V and 4 bases from J; junction bases left unmatched: 4. The germline V gene has CDR1 SGHNT and CDR2 YYREEE (reference sequence). CDR3 region: CASSLTGVGTEAFF. CDR3 in DNA: TGTGCCAGCAGCTTGACAGGGGTCGGCACTGAAGCTTTCTTT.

The rearrangement links TRBV27 to TRBJ2-7; 12 nucleotides line up with TRBD1. CDR3 size: 14 residues. V shed 6 bases, J shed 3 bases, and the junction held 3 bases outside the gene matches. Germline V gene lookup returns CDR1 MNHEY and CDR2 SMNVEV (reference sequence). The CDR3 region is CASSRDRGLYEQYF. DNA of the CDR3: TGTGCCAGCAGCCGGGACAGGGGGCTCTACGAGCAGTACTTC.

The V call is TRBV7-5, the J call TRBJ2-1; the DNA was not compared with TRBD1, the D call given in the table. TRBV7-5 is a documented pseudogene. The CDR3 loop spans 17 amino acids. The CDR3: CVRSLKDGTGSADEQFF. CDR3 nucleotide sequence: TGTGTCAGAAGCCTAAAAGACGGGACAGGCTCAGCAGACGAGCAGTTCTTC.

The chain employs TRBV5-1 and TRBJ2-1, with D perhaps TRBD2 (6 bases). CDR1 and CDR2 (germline): SGHRS, YFSETQ. V lost 4 bases to trimming and J lost 4 bases, with 9 bases between them. The length of the CDR3 is 13 residues. DNA of the CDR3: TGCGCCAGCAGCAAGGGACTTTACAATGAGCAGTTCTTC. Protein: CASSKGLYNEQFF.

V gene TRBV30 combines with J gene TRBJ2-5; 12 nucleotides match TRBD2. J lost 4 bases, V lost 4 bases, and 10 bases had no gene match. The CDR3 is made up of 16 amino acids. In germline, CDR1 is GTSNPN, CDR2 SVGIG (reference sequence). The CDR3 loop is CAWNPGLAGSLETQYF. CDR3 nucleotides: TGTGCCTGGAACCCTGGACTAGCGGGATCTCTAGAGACCCAGTACTTC.

The chain uses TRBV5-5 and TRBJ2-7; D uncertain. CDR1 and CDR2 (germline): SGHKS, YYEKEE (reference sequence). This CDR3 is 11 amino acids long. V shed 0 bases and J shed 7 bases, with 5 bases lying between them. In DNA form, the CDR3 reads TGTGCCAGCAGCTTGGGTCCTGAGCAGTACTTC. It is translated as CASSLGPEQYF.

The chain links TRBV7-2 to TRBJ1-4; maybe TRBD1 (5 bases). The V and J ends lost 1 base and 7 bases respectively, with 10 bases between them. The CDR3 is 14 residues long. Germline V lookup: CDR1 SGHTA, CDR2 FQGNSA. CDR3 DNA sequence: TGTGCCAGCAGCTTAGGGGGCCCTAGTGAAAAACTGTTTTTT. Translated, it gives CASSLGGPSEKLFF.

This clone was seen a single time. This rearrangement joins TRBV15 to TRBJ1-1; D gene uncertain. Germline CDR1 LNHNV, CDR2 YYDKDF (reference sequence). Trimming took off 5 bases at V and 7 bases at J, with 14 bases between the two ends. The CDR3 loop spans 13 amino acids. CDR3: CATSLQSADEAFF. The CDR3 region has the DNA TGTGCCACCAGCTTGCAGTCGGCGGATGAAGCTTTCTTT.

The rearrangement uses TRBV18 and TRBJ1-2; possible D gene TRBD1, 5 bases. The V gene's germline CDR1 is KGHSH and CDR2 LQKENI. This CDR3 is built from 14 residues. V lost 3 bases and J 6 bases, leaving 14 bases between the germline ends. CDR3 sequence (DNA): TGTGCCAGCTCACCCGTCTACCCGGACAATGGCTACACCTTC. Translating it yields CASSPVYPDNGYTF.

This chain uses TRBV19 with TRBJ2-7; 8 bases fit TRBD2. The CDR3 consists of 15 residues. Germline CDR1 and CDR2: LNHDA and SQIVND (reference sequence). Trimming at V came to 2 bases and at J to 5 bases, leaving 8 bases not matched to a gene. CDR3 sequence reads: CASSISGSISDEQYF. The CDR3 nucleotides are TGTGCCAGTAGTATAAGCGGGAGTATCAGCGACGAGCAGTACTTC.

The chain recombines TRBV7-2 with TRBJ2-7; 7 bases agree with TRBD1. CDR1 is SGHTA and CDR2 is FQGNSA in the germline V gene. The CDR3 has 14 residues. The V gene end was trimmed by 0 bases and the J gene end by 3 bases; junction bases not matched to a gene: 2. The CDR3 DNA reads TGTGCCAGCAGCTTAGCAAGGGACAGCTACGAGCAGTACTTC. Protein sequence: CASSLARDSYEQYF.

As to this clone: Mismatch with germline at one junction end may stem from a read error. This chain uses TRBV28 with TRBJ2-2; 9 bases match TRBD1. Germline V gives CDR1 MDHEN, CDR2 SYDVKM. The CDR3 totals 16 residues. CDR3 protein: CASKLLTGGNSGELFF. Written as DNA, the CDR3 is TGTGCCAGCAAGCTATTGACAGGGGGAAACAGCGGGGAGCTGTTTTTT.

Regarding this clone: A junction boundary mismatches the germline segment, possibly from a read error. The chain uses TRBV5-4 and TRBJ2-5, with 9 bases that match TRBD1. Germline lookup yields CDR1 SGHNT and CDR2 YYREEE (reference sequence). The CDR3 length is 13 residues. CDR3 sequence: CASSLDRGETQYF. CDR3 sequence (DNA): TGTGCCAGCAGTTTGGACAGGGGAGAGACCCAGTACTTC.

This clone was picked up one time. Here the CDR3 reads CASSLAGASGNTIYF. CDR3 DNA: TGCGCCAGCAGCTTGGCTGGGGCCTCTGGAAACACCATATATTTT. The chain joins TRBV5-1 to TRBJ1-3; maybe TRBD1 (5 bases). V was shortened by 0 bases and J by 0 bases, with 7 bases between the two germline ends. This CDR3 comprises 15 residues. CDR1 is SGHRS, CDR2 YFSETQ, per germline.

The count of this clone is one. The chain recombines TRBV10-3 with TRBJ2-3, with TRBD2 matching 8 bases. The CDR3 is 15 amino acids. CDR1 ENHRY and CDR2 SYGVKD come from the germline V gene. Trimming cost V 5 bases and J 4 bases; bases outside gene matches: 8. DNA for the CDR3: TGTGCCATCAGTACACCAGCGGGAGCTGCAGATACGCAGTATTTT. This gives the protein CAISTPAGAADTQYF.

CDR3 sequence (DNA): TGTGCCAGCAGTGTGACAGGGTTGGATGGCTACACCTTC. Encoded protein: CASSVTGLDGYTF. The V and J genes are TRBV27 and TRBJ1-2, with 7 bases matching TRBD1. The V segment lost 5 bases and the J segment 6 bases; nucleotides outside the gene matches: 6. CDR1 and CDR2 from the germline V gene are MNHEY and SMNVEV (reference sequence). There are 13 residues in the CDR3.

V usage is TRBV5-1 and J usage is TRBJ1-2; 8 nucleotides line up with TRBD1. CDR3 size: 15 residues. J lost 7 bases, V lost 1 base, and 9 bases had no gene match. CDR1 is SGHRS, CDR2 YFSETQ, per germline. The CDR3, as DNA: TGCGCCAGCAGCTTGTCTTCCCAGGGGGCTGGTGGCTACACCTTC. This codes for CASSLSSQGAGGYTF.